Presented here are 7 T cell receptor beta chains from one specimen sequenced in a study of blood T cell repertoires in COVID-19. The protocol was immunoSEQ multiplex PCR, while the TCRdb copy is restricted to in-frame clones and leaves out a portion. The sample records roughly 85,000 clones, 75% to 90% being singletons. The sequencing input was peripheral blood. The receptors derive from a man aged 45-65 years with active or convalescent COVID-19.

The DNA of the CDR3 is TGTGCCAGCAGTCCCCTCGTGACAGGGGTGGGTGGCTACACCTTC. It yields the protein CASSPLVTGVGGYTF. This chain joins TRBV28 and TRBJ1-2, with 8 bases matching TRBD1. The CDR3 length is 15 residues. Germline values: CDR1 MDHEN, CDR2 SYDVKM. The V segment lost 5 bases and the J segment 7 bases; nucleotides outside the gene matches: 12.

The gene calls are TRBV5-4 and TRBJ1-2, with 7 bases fitting TRBD1. This CDR3 has 13 residues. In germline, CDR1 is SGHNT, CDR2 YYREEE (reference sequence). Trimming cost V 4 bases and J 8 bases; bases outside gene matches: 8. CDR3 nucleotides: TGTGCCAGCAGCCTCGACAGGGAGAGGGGCTACACCTTC. Translation gives CASSLDRERGYTF.

The rearrangement joins TRBV5-1 to TRBJ2-2, with TRBD2 identical over 9 bases. The CDR3 length is 15 residues. V lost 5 bases to trimming and J lost 4 bases; unmatched junction nucleotides: 6. CDR1 SGHRS and CDR2 YFSETQ come from the germline V gene. The chain's CDR3 is CASSPGGGGTGELFF. CDR3 DNA sequence: TGCGCCAGCAGTCCCGGCGGGGGGGGCACCGGGGAGCTGTTTTTT.

CDR3 loop: CASSFRQGGGYTF. The CDR3 DNA sequence: TGTGCCAGCAGTTTTCGACAGGGAGGTGGCTACACCTTC. The chain recombines TRBV27 with TRBJ1-2; 7 positions agree with TRBD1. CDR1 MNHEY and CDR2 SMNVEV come from the germline V gene (reference sequence). The V and J ends lost 3 bases and 7 bases, in that order; junction bases with no gene match: 5. This CDR3 is built from 13 residues.

V is TRBV10-2 and J is TRBJ1-5; D might be TRBD1 (6 bases). Deletions cut 4 bases from V and 6 bases from J, with 16 bases between. The V gene's germline CDR1 is WSHSY and CDR2 SAAADI. This CDR3 comprises 15 residues. CDR3 sequence reads: CASSGSYQGSQPQHF. In nucleotides, the CDR3 is TGCGCCAGCAGTGGTTCCTACCAGGGGTCTCAGCCCCAGCATTTT.

The V and J genes are TRBV29-1 and TRBJ1-1; possibly TRBD1 for D (5 bases). V lost 3 bases and J 7 bases, leaving 15 bases between the germline ends. The CDR3 is made up of 13 amino acids. The germline CDR1 and CDR2 sequences are SQVTM and ANQGSEA. CDR3 sequence reads: CSVDGGMRGEAFF. CDR3 sequence (DNA): TGCAGCGTTGATGGGGGGATGAGGGGTGAAGCTTTCTTT.

This clone appeared once. The chain carries TRBV5-1 and TRBJ2-7; TRBD1 aligns across 8 bases. Germline V gene data show CDR1 as SGHRS and CDR2 as YFSETQ. V shed 4 bases and J 2 bases; nucleotides not matched to a gene: 5. The CDR3 is made up of 14 amino acids. CDR3 sequence (DNA): TGCGCCAGCAGCGGGACAGGAATAGCCTACGAGCAGTACTTC. Amino acid sequence: CASSGTGIAYEQYF.